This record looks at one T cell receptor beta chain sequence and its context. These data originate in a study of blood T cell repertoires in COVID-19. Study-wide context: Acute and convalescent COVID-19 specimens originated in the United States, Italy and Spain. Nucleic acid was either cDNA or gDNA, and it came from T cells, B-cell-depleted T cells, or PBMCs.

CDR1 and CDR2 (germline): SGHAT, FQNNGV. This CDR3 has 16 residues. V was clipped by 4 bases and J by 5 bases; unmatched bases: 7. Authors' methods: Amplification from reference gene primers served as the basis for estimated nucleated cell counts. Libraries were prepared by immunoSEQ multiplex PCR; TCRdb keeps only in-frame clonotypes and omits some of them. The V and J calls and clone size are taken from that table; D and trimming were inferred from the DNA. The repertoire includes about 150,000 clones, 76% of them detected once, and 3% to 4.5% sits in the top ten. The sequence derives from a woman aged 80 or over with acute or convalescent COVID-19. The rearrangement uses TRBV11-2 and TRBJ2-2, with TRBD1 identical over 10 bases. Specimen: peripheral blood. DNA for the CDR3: TGTGCCAGCAGCTCTCCCTGGACAGGGGGGACCGGGGAGCTGTTTTTT. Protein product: CASSSPWTGGTGELFF. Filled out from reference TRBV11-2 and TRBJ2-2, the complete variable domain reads EAGVAQSPRYKIIEKRQSVAFWCNPISGHATLYWYQQILGQGPKLLIQFQNNGVVDDSQLPKDRFSAERLKGVDSTLKIQPAKLEDSAVYLCASSSPWTGGTGELFFGEGSRLTVL.